The 20 T cell receptor beta chains given below trace back to one sample, sequenced in a study of blood T cells in healthy people across ages. Together with a sample-barcoded 5' primer, a J-beta primer mix was included in a second PCR lasting roughly 6 to 12 cycles. Via MiXCR, TCRdb re-called the 5' RACE reads, giving one row per CDR3 protein. The sample lists just under 750,000 distinct CDR3 sequences; about a fifth were seen once. The sequenced sample consisted of blood. Receptors were obtained from a man in his sixties or seventies in good health.

The genes are TRBV18 and TRBJ2-5; D ambiguous. TRBJ2-1 matches the DNA end more closely, so the J call is doubtful. Germline V gene data show CDR1 as KGHSH and CDR2 as LQKENI. The CDR3 spans 14 residues. This CDR3 reads CASSPQGGYNEQFF. CDR3 coding DNA: TGTGCCAGCTCACCCCAAGGCGGTTACAATGAGCAGTTCTTC.

To note about this clonotype: The junction and the germline gene differ at one end; a read error may be behind it. This chain joins TRBV7-6 and TRBJ2-3; possible D gene TRBD2, 5 bases. Germline V gives CDR1 SGHVS, CDR2 FNYEAQ. The CDR3 covers 15 residues. In nucleotides, the CDR3 is TGTGTCAGCAGCTTAGAACTAGATGAAACAGATACGCAGTATTTT. Its protein product is CVSSLELDETDTQYF.

The chain combines TRBV12-3 or TRBV12-4 with TRBJ2-1; 10 bases are shared with TRBD2. This CDR3 region has 15 residues. The V gene end was trimmed by 8 bases and the J gene end by 2 bases; junction bases not matched to a gene: 6. For the CDR3, the DNA is TGTGCCAGCTCCCTTAGCGGGAGGCCCTACAATGAGCAGTTCTTC. Protein product: CASSLSGRPYNEQFF.

This clonotype has more than one count but fewer than ten. The chain carries TRBV4-2 and TRBJ2-3, with 9 bases lining up with TRBD2. After removal of 5 bases from V and 4 bases from J, the junction contained 4 bases not matched to a gene. In germline, CDR1 is LGHNA, CDR2 YNFKEQ. CDR3 length: 14 amino acids. CDR3 protein: CASSAGGASDTQYF. DNA of the CDR3: TGTGCCAGCAGCGCGGGGGGGGCATCAGATACGCAGTATTTT.

This clonotype was picked up a small number of times. This chain uses TRBV6-4 with TRBJ2-3; possibly TRBD1 for D (6 bases). V lost 9 bases to trimming and J lost 0 bases, with 13 bases between them. This CDR3 comprises 14 residues. From germline, CDR1 is MRHNA and CDR2 SNTAGT. The CDR3 is CASGSDRSTDTQYF. The CDR3 DNA sequence: TGTGCCAGTGGATCGGACAGAAGCACAGATACGCAGTATTTT.

The gene calls are TRBV14 and TRBJ2-1; D tentatively reads TRBD1 or TRBD2 (6 bases each). Trimming pared 2 bases from V and 10 bases from J, leaving 18 bases between. The CDR3 length is 15 residues. Germline values: CDR1 SGHDN, CDR2 FVKESK. CDR3 in amino acids: CASSQKMGRGREQFF. The CDR3 region has the DNA TGTGCCAGCAGCCAAAAGATGGGCCGGGGGCGAGAGCAGTTCTTC.

This chain joins TRBV12-3 or TRBV12-4 and TRBJ1-6; D gene unclear. The V end was cut by 6 bases, the J end by 0 bases, with 9 bases between. This CDR3 has 15 amino acids. The CDR3 reads CASRSRSSYNSPLHF. In nucleotides, the CDR3 is TGTGCCAGCAGGTCTCGGAGCTCCTATAATTCACCCCTCCACTTT.

The table lists this clonotype with many counts. The rearrangement joins TRBV20-1 to TRBJ2-1; 7 bases map to TRBD2. The J segment lost 3 bases and the V segment lost 1 base, leaving 0 bases of the junction unmatched. The CDR3 has 13 residues. CDR1 is DFQATT, CDR2 SNEGSKA, per germline (reference sequence). In DNA, the CDR3 is TGCAGTGCTAGAGCGGGGGGCTACAATGAGCAGTTCTTC. Its translation is CSARAGGYNEQFF.

The chain uses TRBV7-2 and TRBJ2-3; no firm D call. The CDR3 contains 15 residues. Germline V CDR1 and CDR2: SGHTA, FQGNSA. V was shortened by 1 base and J by 7 bases, with 15 bases between the two germline ends. The chain's CDR3 is CASSLVPDHLNTQYF. For the CDR3, the DNA is TGTGCCAGCAGCTTAGTTCCCGACCACCTAAATACGCAGTATTTT.

There are a few counts of this clonotype. The rearrangement links TRBV12-3 or TRBV12-4 to TRBJ1-1; 9 bases match TRBD1. V shed 1 base, J shed 7 bases, and the junction held 1 base outside the gene matches. CDR3 size: 13 residues. CDR3 residues: CASSLGTGDEAFF. In nucleotides, the CDR3 is TGTGCCAGCAGTTTAGGGACAGGGGATGAAGCTTTCTTT.

This chain connects TRBV6-2 or TRBV6-3 to TRBJ2-5; weak D call: TRBD2 (6 bases). V was clipped by 7 bases and J by 2 bases, with 14 bases between them. The CDR3 is 14 amino acids. Germline assignment: CDR1 MNHEY and CDR2 SVGEGT. CDR3 sequence: CASTGSHLQETQYF. Here the CDR3 DNA reads TGTGCCAGCACCGGGAGTCATTTACAAGAGACCCAGTACTTC.

In its sample, this clonotype was seen many times. The chain links TRBV7-2 to TRBJ2-3; 8 positions match TRBD2. V lost 8 bases and J lost 2; bases outside the gene matches: 6. CDR1 is SGHTA and CDR2 is FQGNSA in the germline V gene. This CDR3 region has 14 residues. CDR3 region: CASGREGNTDTQYF. The CDR3 region has the DNA TGTGCCAGCGGCCGGGAGGGGAACACAGATACGCAGTATTTT.

This clonotype was observed a handful of times. This chain links TRBV5-1 with TRBJ2-3; the D gene is possibly TRBD1 (6 bases). Germline V gene data show CDR1 as SGHRS and CDR2 as YFSETQ. The CDR3 loop spans 14 amino acids. V was cut by 2 bases and J by 4 bases, with 11 bases left in between. CDR3 sequence reads: CASSLRQGPDTQYF. The CDR3 DNA is TGCGCCAGCAGCTTACGTCAGGGGCCAGATACGCAGTATTTT.

This clonotype was seen more than once but under ten times. V usage is TRBV7-9 and J usage is TRBJ1-2; no definite D call. This CDR3 spans 16 amino acids. Trimming left V 7 bases short and J 1 base short, with 19 bases between. The V gene's germline CDR1 is SEHNR and CDR2 FQNEAQ (reference sequence). CDR3: CASTPGAKAHNYGYTF. Written as DNA, the CDR3 is TGTGCCAGCACGCCGGGAGCCAAAGCCCATAACTATGGCTACACCTTC.

This clonotype showed up just a few times. The V call is TRBV10-3, the J call TRBJ2-5, with 13 bases matching TRBD2. Germline assignment: CDR1 ENHRY and CDR2 SYGVKD. Trimming removed 6 bases from V and 5 bases from J; junction bases left unmatched: 9. This CDR3 spans 16 amino acids. The CDR3 reads CAISQSGLAGSETQYF. CDR3 DNA: TGTGCCATCAGCCAATCGGGACTAGCGGGGTCGGAGACCCAGTACTTC.

As for this clonotype: At one end, the junction sequence differs from germline, possibly due to a read error. This sequence joins TRBV7-2 and TRBJ2-5, with 10 positions matching TRBD1. The germline V gene encodes CDR1 SGHTA and CDR2 FQGNSA. The CDR3 runs to 15 residues. CDR3: CASSGGTGEGYEQCF. The CDR3 region has the DNA TGTGCCAGCAGCGGGGGGACAGGGGAGGGTTACGAGCAGTGCTTC.

The J gene is TRBJ2-1, the V gene TRBV27; 7 bases line up with TRBD2. The end of the DNA is better explained by TRBJ2-7, so the J call may be wrong. From germline, CDR1 is MNHEY and CDR2 SMNVEV (reference sequence). This CDR3 is 14 amino acids long. The CDR3 nucleotides are TGTGCCACATCCCAATCTAGCGGCTCCTACGAGCAGTACTTC. Its protein is CATSQSSGSYEQYF.

The chain combines TRBV24-1 with TRBJ1-2; D gene uncertain. The germline V and J ends were trimmed by 4 bases and 4 bases, with 6 bases remaining between them. The CDR3 is 12 amino acids. Per the germline V gene, CDR1 is KGHDR and CDR2 is SFDVKD. The CDR3 nucleotides are TGTGCCACCAGTGAGGAGGGCTATGGCTACACCTTC. Translation: CATSEEGYGYTF.

This clonotype was observed many times. The chain couples TRBV7-2 to TRBJ2-5; D is possibly TRBD2 (6 bases). The CDR3 has 15 residues. V was pared by 3 bases and J by 4 bases, with 15 bases between. Per the germline V gene, CDR1 is SGHTA and CDR2 is FQGNSA. In nucleotides, the CDR3 is TGTGCCAGCAGCTTTGGGACTGATGCGGGAGAGACCCAGTACTTC. Its protein is CASSFGTDAGETQYF. Variable domain in full (rest from reference TRBV7-2 and TRBJ2-5): GAGVSQSPSNKVTEKGKDVELRCDPISGHTALYWYRQSLGQGLEFLIYFQGNSAPDKSGLPSDRFSAERTGGSVSTLTIQRTQQEDSAVYLCASSFGTDAGETQYFGPGTRLLVL.

The CDR3, as DNA: TGTGCCAGCAGTATGGGACTATACAATGAGCAGTTCTTC. It codes for CASSMGLYNEQFF. The V call is TRBV12-3 or TRBV12-4, the J call TRBJ2-5, with 7 bases that match TRBD2. The better agreement between TRBJ2-1 and the DNA end casts doubt on the J call. This CDR3 is 13 amino acids long.